This T cell receptor beta chain stems from a study of beta chain features in type 1 diabetes. On the study more broadly: Sorted cells from all samples, numbering approximately 110,000,000, were examined. Overall study findings and caveats: Significant though moderate, a shortening of TCRB CDR3s appeared in all four CD4+ subsets of Type 1 diabetes patients.

By way of CD45RO/CCR7/CD25/CD127/CD95/CD27, the CD4+ regulatory, stem cell-like memory, central memory and naive cells were sorted. Concerning this clone: Its matching antigen is unknown.

Between the trimmed V and J ends, which lost 1 base and 6 bases, there was a span of 8 bases. The length of the CDR3 is 13 residues. The germline CDR1 and CDR2 sequences are SGDLS and YYNGEE. Isolated RNA was reverse transcribed in full, so expressed TCRB transcripts were sequenced. Naive, central memory and regulatory T cell samples came to a mean of around 3.3 million reads. The method was immunoSEQ multiplex PCR; TCRdb's version includes in-frame clones alone and lacks a portion of them. The sample comprises approximately 470,000 clones, roughly 30% of which are singletons, and 0.06% to 0.07% rests with the top ten.

The rearrangement links TRBV9 to TRBJ2-1; D ambiguous. Sequenced sample: naive CD4+ T cells from blood. This TCR was sampled from a man between 18 and 29 years old in good health. CDR3 sequence: CASSVRTFNEQFF. CDR3 in DNA: TGTGCCAGCAGCGTACGAACTTTCAATGAGCAGTTCTTC.